The 13 T cell receptor beta chains presented below share a single source sample, sequenced in a study of OX40 agonist ivuxolimab in advanced cancers. TCRdb keeps only in-frame clones here, not all; method: immunoSEQ multiplex PCR. The sample includes roughly 80,000 clones, more than 85% seen only once; the top ten take about 6.4%. Sequenced here: CD4+ or CD8+ T cells sorted from blood, sampled in a trial of the OX40 agonist ivuxolimab. These TCRs come from an adult with an advanced solid tumor such as melanoma, head and neck, liver or kidney cancer.

The V call is TRBV27, the J call TRBJ2-1, with D possibly being TRBD2 (6 bases). Germline V CDR1 and CDR2: MNHEY, SMNVEV (reference sequence). This CDR3 spans 14 amino acids. With 2 bases removed from V and 3 bases from J, the gap between germline ends came to 8 bases. This CDR3 reads CASSLRDFYNEQFF. The CDR3 nucleotides read TGTGCCAGCAGTTTACGGGACTTCTACAATGAGCAGTTCTTC.

The V and J genes are TRBV30 and TRBJ2-7; 11 bases align to TRBD2. V was clipped by 0 bases and J by 4 bases; unmatched bases: 5. The germline V gene encodes CDR1 GTSNPN and CDR2 SVGIG (reference sequence). The CDR3 contains 15 residues. CDR3 protein: CAWSVGTSGGYEQYF. CDR3 DNA sequence: TGTGCCTGGAGTGTAGGAACTAGCGGGGGATACGAGCAGTACTTC.

The chain carries TRBV6-5 and TRBJ2-5, with D uncertain. V was trimmed by 4 bases and J by 2 bases, leaving 11 bases between them. Per germline, CDR1 MNHEY and CDR2 SVGAGI. This CDR3 comprises 14 residues. CDR3 bases: TGTGCCAGCAGTTCGGACCGACAACAAGAGACCCAGTACTTC. Translation: CASSSDRQQETQYF.

The V gene is TRBV15, the J gene TRBJ2-5, with a possible D match to TRBD2 (6 bases). The germline V gene has CDR1 LNHNV and CDR2 YYDKDF (reference sequence). The CDR3 consists of 17 residues. Trimming pared 4 bases from V and 7 bases from J, leaving 25 bases between. CDR3 amino acids: CATSTWDLGGDLGTQYF. CDR3 sequence (DNA): TGTGCCACCAGCACTTGGGACTTGGGTGGTGACTTGGGGACCCAGTACTTC.

The chain uses TRBV29-1 and TRBJ2-1, with a tentative D call TRBD1 (6 bases). Germline values: CDR1 SQVTM, CDR2 ANQGSEA. This CDR3 region has 15 residues. Trimming left V 6 bases short and J 6 bases short, with 21 bases between. Here the CDR3 reads CSVEQGEVRGNEQFF. For the CDR3, the DNA is TGCAGCGTCGAACAGGGAGAGGTCCGGGGCAATGAGCAGTTCTTC.

The chain is built from TRBV4-1 and TRBJ2-1; tentative D call: TRBD2 (6 bases). This CDR3 comprises 15 residues. CDR1 and CDR2 from the germline V gene are MGHRA and YSYEKL. V was trimmed by 4 bases and J by 2 bases, leaving 12 bases between them. The CDR3 spells CASSLADLPYNEQFF. CDR3 nucleotide sequence: TGCGCCAGCAGCCTAGCGGACCTGCCCTACAATGAGCAGTTCTTC.

V is TRBV30 and J is TRBJ2-7; no firm D call. Germline lookup yields CDR1 GTSNPN and CDR2 SVGIG (reference sequence). With 6 bases removed from V and 0 bases from J, the gap between germline ends came to 12 bases. The CDR3 loop spans 13 amino acids. The CDR3 DNA follows: TGTGCCTGCTTCGGGTCGAACTCCTACGAGCAGTACTTC. It yields the protein CACFGSNSYEQYF. Looking up the rest from reference TRBV30 and TRBJ2-7 gives the full variable domain: SQTIHQWPATLVQPVGSPLSLECTVEGTSNPNLYWYRQAAGRGLQLLFYSVGIGQISSEVPQNLSASRPQDRQFILSSKKLLLSDSGFYLCACFGSNSYEQYFGPGTRLTVT.

The chain employs TRBV4-3 and TRBJ2-7, with D possibly called TRBD1 or TRBD2 (5 bases each). The V gene's germline CDR1 is LGHNA and CDR2 YSLEER. The CDR3 has 16 residues. V lost 8 bases, J lost 2 bases, and 22 bases lay in between. For the CDR3, the DNA is TGCGCCAGCCGGCCCGGGCACGGGGCTCACCCCTACGAGCAGTACTTC. Translated, it gives CASRPGHGAHPYEQYF.

This chain links TRBV27 with TRBJ2-1; D is perhaps TRBD1 or TRBD2 (5 bases each). This CDR3 is 14 amino acids long. Germline CDR1 MNHEY, CDR2 SMNVEV (reference sequence). V was cut by 8 bases and J by 4 bases, with 15 bases left in between. CDR3: CASSWGTSYNEQFF. The CDR3 DNA is TGTGCCAGCTCCTGGGGGACCTCGTACAATGAGCAGTTCTTC.

The count of this clone is one. The V call is TRBV10-1, the J call TRBJ2-7, with D possibly TRBD1 on 5 matching bases. V lost 4 bases and J 3 bases, leaving 13 bases between the germline ends. Germline V gene lookup returns CDR1 WNHNN and CDR2 SYGVQD (reference sequence). The CDR3 contains 14 residues. CDR3 sequence: CASSGTDTFYEQYF. CDR3 in DNA: TGCGCCAGCAGTGGGACGGACACGTTCTACGAGCAGTACTTC.

The rearrangement joins TRBV7-8 to TRBJ2-2; D is undetermined. This CDR3 comprises 15 residues. V was cut by 1 base and J by 5 bases, with 11 bases left in between. CDR1 and CDR2 (germline): SGHVS, FQNEAQ. The DNA of the CDR3 is TGTGCCAGCAGCTTAGTCCCTGCATTTACCGGGGAGCTGTTTTTT. This codes for CASSLVPAFTGELFF.

The chain recombines TRBV6-6 with TRBJ1-4, with D perhaps matching TRBD1 (6 bases). The CDR3 covers 13 residues. V lost 7 bases and J lost 3, with 9 bases in between. CDR1 and CDR2 (germline): MNHNY, SVGAGI (reference sequence). The CDR3 protein is CASTGAANEKLFF. In DNA form, the CDR3 reads TGTGCCAGCACAGGGGCAGCTAATGAAAAACTGTTTTTT.

The CDR3 sequence: CAWRTSNEQFF. In nucleotides, the CDR3 is TGTGCCTGGAGGACTAGCAATGAGCAGTTCTTC. The rearrangement uses TRBV30 and TRBJ2-1, with D possibly matching TRBD2 (6 bases). The length of the CDR3 is 11 residues. The germline gives CDR1 GTSNPN, CDR2 SVGIG (reference sequence). V lost 3 bases and J 6 bases, leaving 6 bases between the germline ends.